The present T cell receptor beta chain was sequenced within a study of T-cell reconstitution after alpha-beta-depleted transplantation in children. General study results and limits: Alpha-beta T cells about two months after transplant reportedly derived from several hundred expanded graft clones. Newly made T cells mostly supplied T-cell counts and diversity one year after transplant. Some patients showed high day-60 TCRbeta diversity, which derived from surviving recipient T cells and thymic progenitors.

This clonotype was detected many times. Antigen unknown. Germline CDR1 and CDR2: DFQATT and SNEGSKA (reference sequence). V gave up 3 bases and J gave up 15 bases; unmatched junction bases: 8. CDR3 length equals 11 residues. Unique molecular identifiers were incorporated when the TCRbeta library was constructed. One entry per CDR3 protein, called by TCRdb with MiXCR from the PCR reads. The table shows hundreds of thousands of distinct CDR3 sequences, with about 10% occurring only once. The chain joins TRBV20-1 to TRBJ2-1; TRBD2 matches at 7 bases. This receptor was taken from a child aged 2-15 years with inherited bone marrow failure, due to receive a stem cell transplant. Sequencing used PBMCs, obtained before TCRalphabeta/CD19-depleted stem cell transplant. The CDR3 region is CSASLREDAFF. CDR3 nucleotides: TGCAGTGCTAGCTTACGGGAGGATGCGTTCTTC.